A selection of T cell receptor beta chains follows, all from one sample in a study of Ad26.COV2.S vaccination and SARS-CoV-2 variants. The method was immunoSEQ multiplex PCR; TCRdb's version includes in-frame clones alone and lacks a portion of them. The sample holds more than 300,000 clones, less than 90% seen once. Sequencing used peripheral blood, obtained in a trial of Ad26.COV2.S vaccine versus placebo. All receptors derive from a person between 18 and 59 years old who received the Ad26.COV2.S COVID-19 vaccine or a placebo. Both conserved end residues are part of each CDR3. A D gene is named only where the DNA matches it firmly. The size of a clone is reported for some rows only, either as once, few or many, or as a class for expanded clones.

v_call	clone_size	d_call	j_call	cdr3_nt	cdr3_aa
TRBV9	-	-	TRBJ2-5	TGTGCCAGCAGCGTAGTTCCAGAAGAGACCCAGTACTTC	CASSVVPEETQYF
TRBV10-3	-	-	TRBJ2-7	TGTGCCATCAGTGAAGTAGGGTTACACGAGCAGTACTTC	CAISEVGLHEQYF
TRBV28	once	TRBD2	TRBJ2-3	TGTGCCAGCAGCAAAAGACTAGCGTCCACAGATACGCAGTATTTT	CASSKRLASTDTQYF
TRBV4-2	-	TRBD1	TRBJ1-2	TGTGCCAGCAGCCAAGAAAGAATCAGGGGGCACGATGGCTACACCTTC	CASSQERIRGHDGYTF
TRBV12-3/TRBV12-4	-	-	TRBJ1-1	TGTGCCAGCAACCTGGTAGTGAACACTGAAGCTTTCTTT	CASNLVVNTEAFF
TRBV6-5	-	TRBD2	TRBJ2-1	TGTGCCAGCAGTTTAGGCTCTAGCGGGAACAATGAGCAGTTCTTC	CASSLGSSGNNEQFF
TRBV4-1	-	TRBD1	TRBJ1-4	TGCGCCAGCAGCCCGGAAAGGACAGGGGGGAGAGAAAAACTGTTTTTT	CASSPERTGGREKLFF
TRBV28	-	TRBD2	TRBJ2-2	TGTGCCAGCAGTTTAATACCGACTAGCAGTAGGAACACCGGGGAGCTGTTTTTT	CASSLIPTSSRNTGELFF
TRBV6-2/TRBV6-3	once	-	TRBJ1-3	TGTGCCAGCAGTTACTCGGCCAAGTCCTCTGGAAACACCATATATTTT	CASSYSAKSSGNTIYF
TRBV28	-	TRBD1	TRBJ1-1	TGTGCCAGCAGTTTCGCGGACAGGGGGGAAGCTTTCTTT	CASSFADRGEAFF
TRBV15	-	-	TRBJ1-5	TGTGCCACCAGCAGACAAAGATATCAGCCCCAGCATTTT	CATSRQRYQPQHF
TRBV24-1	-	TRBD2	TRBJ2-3	TGTGCCACCAGTGATCCGACTAGCGGGAGGGCCCCAGATACGCAGTATTTT	CATSDPTSGRAPDTQYF
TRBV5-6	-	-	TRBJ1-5	TGTGCCAGCAGCCTAGGGGGGGGAGACCAGCCCCAGCATTTT	CASSLGGGDQPQHF
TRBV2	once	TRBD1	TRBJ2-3	TGTGCCAGCAGACTGGACAGGGGGCGAGCGTTCGATACGCAGTATTTT	CASRLDRGRAFDTQYF
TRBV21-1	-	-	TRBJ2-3	TGTGCCAGCAGCTTCCGACTAGCGGGGGGCAGTACAGATACGCAGTATTTT	CASSFRLAGGSTDTQYF
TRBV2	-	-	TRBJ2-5	TGTGCCAGCAGCGAGGGGGAGACCCAGTACTTC	CASSEGETQYF
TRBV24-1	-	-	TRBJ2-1	TGTGCCACCAGTGATTTGCCTATGAGTTCATGGTACACCTACAATGAGCAGTTCTTC	CATSDLPMSSWYTYNEQFF
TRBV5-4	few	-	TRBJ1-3	TGTGCCAGCAGTTCCGGGACCTTTAGCTCTGGAAACACCATATATTTT	CASSSGTFSSGNTIYF
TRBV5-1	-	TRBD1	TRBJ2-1	TGCGCCAGCAGCCCTCAAGACAGGGGGGAGCAGTTCTTC	CASSPQDRGEQFF
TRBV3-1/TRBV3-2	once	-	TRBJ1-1	TGTGCCAGCAGCCAACGACGTGGGGCCGACCTGAACACTGAAGCTTTCTTT	CASSQRRGADLNTEAFF